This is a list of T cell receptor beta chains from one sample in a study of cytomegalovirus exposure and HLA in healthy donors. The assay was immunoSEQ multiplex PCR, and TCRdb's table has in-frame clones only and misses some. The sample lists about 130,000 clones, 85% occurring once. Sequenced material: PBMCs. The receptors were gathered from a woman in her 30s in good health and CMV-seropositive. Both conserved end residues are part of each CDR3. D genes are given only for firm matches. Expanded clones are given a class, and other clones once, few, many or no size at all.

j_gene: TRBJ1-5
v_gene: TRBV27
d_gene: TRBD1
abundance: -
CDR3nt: TGTGCCAGCAGTAGGGACAGGGTGAATCAGCCCCAGCATTTT
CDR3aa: CASSRDRVNQPQHF

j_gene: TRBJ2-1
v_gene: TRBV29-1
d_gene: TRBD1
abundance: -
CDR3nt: TGCAGCGTTGATTTAGGGACAGGGGGAGGCAATGAGCAGTTCTTC
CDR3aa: CSVDLGTGGGNEQFF

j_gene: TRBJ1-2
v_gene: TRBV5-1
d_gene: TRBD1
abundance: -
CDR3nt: TGCGCCAGCACGGGACAGGGTAACTATGGCTACACCTTC
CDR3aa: CASTGQGNYGYTF

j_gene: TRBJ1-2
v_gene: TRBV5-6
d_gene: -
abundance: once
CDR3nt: TGTGCCAGCAGCTTGGTAACAGGGAACTATGGCTACACCTTC
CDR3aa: CASSLVTGNYGYTF

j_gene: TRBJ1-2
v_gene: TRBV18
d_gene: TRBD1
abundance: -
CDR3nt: TGTGCCAGCTCACCCGGACAGGTCGGGGATGGCTACACCTTC
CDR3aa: CASSPGQVGDGYTF

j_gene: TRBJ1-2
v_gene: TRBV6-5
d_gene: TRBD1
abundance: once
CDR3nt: TGTGCCAGCAGTTCCAGGACAGGGCTCTATGGCTACACCTTC
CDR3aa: CASSSRTGLYGYTF

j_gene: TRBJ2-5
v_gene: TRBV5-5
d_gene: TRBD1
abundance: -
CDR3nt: TGTGCCAGCAGCTTGGAGGGGGACAGAAGGCGAGAGACCCAGTACTTC
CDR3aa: CASSLEGDRRRETQYF

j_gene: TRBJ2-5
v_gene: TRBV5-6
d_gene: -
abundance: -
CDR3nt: TGTGCCAGCAGCCCCAGGAGGGGCAGTACCCAGTACTTC
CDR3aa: CASSPRRGSTQYF

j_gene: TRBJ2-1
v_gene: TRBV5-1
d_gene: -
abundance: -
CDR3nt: TGCGCCAGCAGCTTTGGGGGGACTGGGGAAGGCGAGCAGTTCTTC
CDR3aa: CASSFGGTGEGEQFF

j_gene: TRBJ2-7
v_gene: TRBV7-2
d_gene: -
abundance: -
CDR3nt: TGTGCCAGCAGCCTCACTCCCTACGAGCAGTACTTC
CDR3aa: CASSLTPYEQYF

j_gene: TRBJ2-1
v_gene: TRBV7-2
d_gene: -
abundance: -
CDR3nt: TGTGCCAGCAGCTTAGCGGCAAGGAGCACCGATGAGCAGTTCTTC
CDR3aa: CASSLAARSTDEQFF

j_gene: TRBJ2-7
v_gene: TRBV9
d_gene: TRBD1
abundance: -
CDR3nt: TGTGCCAGCAGCGTAACAGGGGGCTCCTACGAGCAGTACTTC
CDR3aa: CASSVTGGSYEQYF

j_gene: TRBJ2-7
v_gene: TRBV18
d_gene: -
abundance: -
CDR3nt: TGTGCCAGCTCACCAGAGACAATTTACGAGCAGTACTTC
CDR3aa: CASSPETIYEQYF

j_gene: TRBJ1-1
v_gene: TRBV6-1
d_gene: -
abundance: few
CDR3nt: TGTGCCAGCAAACGACAAGAAACCATGAACACTGAAGCTTTCTTT
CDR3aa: CASKRQETMNTEAFF

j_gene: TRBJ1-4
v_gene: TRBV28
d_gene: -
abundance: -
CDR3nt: TGTGCCAGTTACGGGGGGGCTAATGAAAAACTGTTTTTT
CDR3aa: CASYGGANEKLFF

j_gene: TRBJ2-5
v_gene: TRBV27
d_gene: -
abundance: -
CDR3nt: TGTGCCAGCAGTTCCATAGCGGACATACAAGAGACCCAGTACTTC
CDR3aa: CASSSIADIQETQYF

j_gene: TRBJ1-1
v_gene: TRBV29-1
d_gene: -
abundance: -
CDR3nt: TGCAGCGTGAGGCAGGGTGACACTGAAGCTTTCTTT
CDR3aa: CSVRQGDTEAFF

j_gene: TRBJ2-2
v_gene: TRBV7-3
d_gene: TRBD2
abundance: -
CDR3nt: TGTGCCAGCAGCTTTTTAGCGGGAGGCGGGGTCGGGGAGCTGTTTTTT
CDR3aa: CASSFLAGGGVGELFF

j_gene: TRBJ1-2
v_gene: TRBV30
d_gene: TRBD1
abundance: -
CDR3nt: TGTGCCTGGAGTGTAACAGGGGAGGGCTACACCTTC
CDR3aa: CAWSVTGEGYTF

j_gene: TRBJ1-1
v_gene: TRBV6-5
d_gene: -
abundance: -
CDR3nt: TGTGCCAGCAGTTACCCACCCTACAGGGAGGCTTTCTTT
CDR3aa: CASSYPPYREAFF

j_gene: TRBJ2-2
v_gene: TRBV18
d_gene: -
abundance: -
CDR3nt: TGTGCCAGCTCACCATTCGCGGGGGCTCAGATCGGGGAGCTGTTTTTT
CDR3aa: CASSPFAGAQIGELFF

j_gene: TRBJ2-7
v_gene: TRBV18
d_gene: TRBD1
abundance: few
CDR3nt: TGTGCCAGCTCAGCCGTAGGCGGACAGGGCCTAGAGCAGTACTTC
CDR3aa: CASSAVGGQGLEQYF

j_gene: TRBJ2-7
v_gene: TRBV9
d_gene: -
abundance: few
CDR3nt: TGTGCCATTACAGGGCCCTACGAGCAGTACTTC
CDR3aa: CAITGPYEQYF

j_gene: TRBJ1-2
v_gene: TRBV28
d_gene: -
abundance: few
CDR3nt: TGTGCCAGCAGTTGGGGGCAAGCACCCTATGGCTACACCTTC
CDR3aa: CASSWGQAPYGYTF

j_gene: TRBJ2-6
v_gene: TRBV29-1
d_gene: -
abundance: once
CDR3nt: TGCAGCGTTTGGCCGGGTTCTGGGGCCAACGTCCTGACTTTC
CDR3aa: CSVWPGSGANVLTF

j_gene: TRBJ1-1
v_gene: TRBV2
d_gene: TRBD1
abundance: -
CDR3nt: TGTGCCAGCAGTCTTACAGGGGAGAACACTGAAGCTTTCTTT
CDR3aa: CASSLTGENTEAFF

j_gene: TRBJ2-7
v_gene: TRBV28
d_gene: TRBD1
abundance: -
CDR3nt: TGTGCCAGCAGTCCCCGGGACAGGGTGGGTGAGCAGTACTTC
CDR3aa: CASSPRDRVGEQYF

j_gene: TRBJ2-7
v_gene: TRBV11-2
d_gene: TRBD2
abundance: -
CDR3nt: TGTGCCAGCAGCTTCGCGCTAGCGGGAGCCTACGAGCAGTACTTC
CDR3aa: CASSFALAGAYEQYF

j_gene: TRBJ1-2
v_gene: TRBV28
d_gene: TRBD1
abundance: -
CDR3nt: TGTGCCAGCAGCCCGCGGGACAGCGCCTCCCGGGGTGGCTACACCTTC
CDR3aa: CASSPRDSASRGGYTF

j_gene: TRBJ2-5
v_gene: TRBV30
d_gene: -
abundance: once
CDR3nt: TGTGCCTGGAGTATCTCAGAGACCCAGTACTTC
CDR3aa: CAWSISETQYF

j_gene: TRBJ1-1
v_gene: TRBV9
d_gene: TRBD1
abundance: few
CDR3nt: TGTGCCAGCAGCATCGGACAGGGGGCCGAAGCTTTCTTT
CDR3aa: CASSIGQGAEAFF

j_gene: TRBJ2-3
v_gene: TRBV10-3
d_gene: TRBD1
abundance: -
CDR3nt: TGTGCCATCAGTTGGACAGGGGAAGGATCAGATACGCAGTATTTT
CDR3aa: CAISWTGEGSDTQYF

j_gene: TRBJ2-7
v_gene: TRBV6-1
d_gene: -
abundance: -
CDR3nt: TGTGCCAGCAGTGAGAGAGGGTACTACGAGCAGTACTTC
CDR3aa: CASSERGYYEQYF

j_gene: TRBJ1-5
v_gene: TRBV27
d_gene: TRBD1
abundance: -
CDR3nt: TGTGCCACTCACCCCCGCGGGACAGATGCCGCTTGGGGTGAGCCCCAGCATTTT
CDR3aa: CATHPRGTDAAWGEPQHF

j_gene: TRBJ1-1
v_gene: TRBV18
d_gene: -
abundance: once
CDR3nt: TGTGCCAGCTCACCAGTCCAGTGGTCCCTGAACACTGAAGCTTTCTTT
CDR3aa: CASSPVQWSLNTEAFF

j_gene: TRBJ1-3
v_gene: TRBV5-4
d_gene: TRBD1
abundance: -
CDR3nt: TGTGCCAGCAGCTCCGGGACAGTCTCTGGAAACACCATATATTTT
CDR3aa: CASSSGTVSGNTIYF

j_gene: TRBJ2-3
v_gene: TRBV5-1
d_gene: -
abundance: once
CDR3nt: TGCGCCAGCAGCTTGCTAGGTAGAGGCACAGATACGCAGTATTTT
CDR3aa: CASSLLGRGTDTQYF

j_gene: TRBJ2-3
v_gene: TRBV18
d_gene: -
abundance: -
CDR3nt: TGTGCCAGCTCACCACCGGCTAGCGTAAGGGGCACAGATACGCAGTATTTT
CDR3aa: CASSPPASVRGTDTQYF

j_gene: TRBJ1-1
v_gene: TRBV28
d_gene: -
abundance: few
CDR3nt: TGTGCCAGCAGTTTAGGTAACAGGGTTGATGAAGCTTTCTTT
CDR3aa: CASSLGNRVDEAFF

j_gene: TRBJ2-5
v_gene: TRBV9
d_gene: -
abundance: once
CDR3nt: TGTGCCAGCAGCGTATCACAGGAAGAGACCCAGTACTTC
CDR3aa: CASSVSQEETQYF

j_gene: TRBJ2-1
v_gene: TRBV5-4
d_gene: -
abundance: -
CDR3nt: TGTGCCAGCAGCTTAGAACAGACCTTCTCCTACAATGAGCAGTTCTTC
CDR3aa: CASSLEQTFSYNEQFF

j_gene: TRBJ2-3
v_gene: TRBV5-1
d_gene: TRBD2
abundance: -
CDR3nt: TGCGCCAGCAGTACTAGCGGGAGGCCTACAGATACGCAGTATTTT
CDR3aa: CASSTSGRPTDTQYF

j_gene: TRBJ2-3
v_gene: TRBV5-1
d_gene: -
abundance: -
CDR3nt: TGCGCCAGCAGCTTGGAGCTCTCCAGCACAGATACGCAGTATTTT
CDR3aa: CASSLELSSTDTQYF

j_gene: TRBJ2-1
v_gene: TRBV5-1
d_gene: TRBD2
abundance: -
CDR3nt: TGCGCCAGCAGCTTTACCTCTAGCGGGGGGGCCAATGAGCAGTTCTTC
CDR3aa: CASSFTSSGGANEQFF

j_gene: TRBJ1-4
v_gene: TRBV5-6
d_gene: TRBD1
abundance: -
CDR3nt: TGTGCCAGCAGCCAGGGGGCGTGGGGGGCTAATGAAAAACTGTTTTTT
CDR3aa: CASSQGAWGANEKLFF

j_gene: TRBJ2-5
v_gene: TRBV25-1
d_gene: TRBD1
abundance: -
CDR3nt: TGTGCCAGCAGTCACAGGGGGCCGAAAGTAGAGACCCAGTACTTC
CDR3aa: CASSHRGPKVETQYF

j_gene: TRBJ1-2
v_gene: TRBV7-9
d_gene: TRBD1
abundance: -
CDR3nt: TGTGCCAGCAGCTTCCCTGACAGGGCTCGGGGCTACACCTTC
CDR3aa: CASSFPDRARGYTF

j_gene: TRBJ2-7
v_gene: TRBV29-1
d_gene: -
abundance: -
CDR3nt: TGCAGCGTCCCCACCGAGGGGGGGGACCCCTACGAGCAGTACTTC
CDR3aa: CSVPTEGGDPYEQYF

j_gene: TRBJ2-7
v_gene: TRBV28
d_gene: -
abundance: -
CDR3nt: TGTGCCAGCAGTTTACGAGGGGGATCGGGCGAGCAGTACTTC
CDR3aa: CASSLRGGSGEQYF

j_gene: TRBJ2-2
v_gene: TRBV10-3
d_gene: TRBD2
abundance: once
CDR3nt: TGTGCCATCAGTGTGGTATGGCTAGCGGGAGGGTCGGAGGCCAAGAACACCGGGGAGCTGTTTTTT
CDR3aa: CAISVVWLAGGSEAKNTGELFF

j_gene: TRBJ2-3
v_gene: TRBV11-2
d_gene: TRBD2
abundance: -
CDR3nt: TGTGCCAGCAGCTTAGCGGTAGCGGGAGTAGATACGCAGTATTTT
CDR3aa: CASSLAVAGVDTQYF

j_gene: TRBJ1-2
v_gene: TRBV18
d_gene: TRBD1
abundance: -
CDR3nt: TGTGCCAGCTCACCTGACAGGGACACCTATGGCTACACCTTC
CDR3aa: CASSPDRDTYGYTF

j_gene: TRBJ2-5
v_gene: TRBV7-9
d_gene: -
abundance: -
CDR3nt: TGTTCCAGCAGCTTAGAGGCGGGCCAAGAGACCCAGTACTTC
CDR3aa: CSSSLEAGQETQYF